Given below is one T cell receptor (beta chain) in context. These data come from a study of blood T cell repertoires in COVID-19. As for the study in general: From T cells, B-cell-depleted T cells, or PBMCs came the material, which was cDNA or gDNA.

Recruitment covered 20 to 25 US areas and drew participants whose ages spanned roughly 18 to 100 years. With V trimmed by 5 bases and J by 1 base, 5 bases remained unmatched. The germline V gene encodes CDR1 KGHSH and CDR2 LQKENI. The CDR3 loop spans 15 amino acids. Some clones are missing from TCRdb's copy, which holds only in-frame ones; the method was immunoSEQ multiplex PCR. The data show 400,000 to 550,000 clones, about 85% seen once. Sequencing used PBMCs or T cells enriched from blood (not recorded which). This chain uses TRBV18 with TRBJ1-2, with 9 nucleotides matching TRBD1. This TCR derives from a woman aged 18-35 years with acute COVID-19. In nucleotides, the CDR3 is TGTGCCAGCTCATCCGGGACAGGGCTTAACTATGGCTACACCTTC. Protein: CASSSGTGLNYGYTF.